The next 14 T cell receptor beta chains were all read from a single sample in a study of sequential checkpoint blockade in melanoma. Profiling relied on immunoSEQ multiplex PCR, and the TCRdb table lists in-frame clones only, not all of them. The sample includes more than 20,000 clones, approximately 78% seen only once; the top ten take roughly 12%. Treatment: randomized to nivolumab then ipilimumab (arm A) or the reverse (arm B). The starting material was CD8+ T cells sorted from blood (inferred from file names), obtained from a patient given nivolumab and ipilimumab in sequence. The receptors were gathered from a human donor with melanoma.

The V gene is TRBV7-2, the J gene TRBJ2-7, with 7 bases fitting TRBD1. From germline, CDR1 is SGHTA and CDR2 FQGNSA. The CDR3 spans 13 residues. Germline trimming cut 3 bases from V and 6 bases from J; bases unmatched to any gene: 5. The CDR3 sequence: CASSFMTGPEQYF. The DNA of the CDR3 is TGTGCCAGCAGCTTCATGACAGGGCCCGAGCAGTACTTC.

This clone was observed once. The V and J genes are TRBV10-2 and TRBJ1-5; 8 bases align to TRBD1. The ends lost 6 bases at V and 5 bases at J; junction bases unmatched: 0. Germline V lookup: CDR1 WSHSY, CDR2 SAAADI. CDR3 length: 12 residues. For the CDR3, the DNA is TGCGCCAGCAGACAGGGGGATCAGCCCCAGCATTTT. Translated: CASRQGDQPQHF.

The chain employs TRBV19 and TRBJ2-6, with TRBD1 identical over 7 bases. V dropped 5 bases and J dropped 0; count of bases not matched to a gene: 13. The germline V gene encodes CDR1 LNHDA and CDR2 SQIVND (reference sequence). The CDR3 totals 19 residues. In nucleotides, the CDR3 is TGTGCCAGTAGTGGGCCTCGGGACAGACGTTCCTCTGGGGCCAACGTCCTGACTTTC. Translated: CASSGPRDRRSSGANVLTF. The full variable domain, rest sourced from reference TRBV19 and TRBJ2-6, is DGGITQSPKYLFRKEGQNVTLSCEQNLNHDAMYWYRQDPGQGLRLIYYSQIVNDFQKGDIAEGYSVSREKKESFPLTVTSAQKNPTAFYLCASSGPRDRRSSGANVLTFGAGSRLTVL.

This chain uses TRBV27 with TRBJ2-1, with 7 bases matching TRBD2. The ends lost 3 bases at V and 6 bases at J; junction bases unmatched: 14. The germline V gene has CDR1 MNHEY and CDR2 SMNVEV (reference sequence). The CDR3 length is 17 residues. The CDR3 region is CASSFRLAAGRSNEQFF. The DNA for the CDR3 is TGTGCCAGCAGTTTCAGACTAGCCGCGGGTCGGTCCAATGAGCAGTTCTTC.

The chain combines TRBV5-4 with TRBJ2-1, with 8 bases matching TRBD2. V shed 5 bases and J 1 base; nucleotides not matched to a gene: 8. The germline V gene has CDR1 SGHNT and CDR2 YYREEE (reference sequence). The CDR3 runs to 16 residues. CDR3 amino acids: CASRLTSVGSYNEQFF. The CDR3 coding sequence is TGTGCCAGCAGATTGACTAGCGTCGGATCCTACAATGAGCAGTTCTTC.

This chain uses TRBV14 with TRBJ2-1, with D possibly TRBD2 on 7 matching bases. Trimming took off 4 bases at V and 7 bases at J, with 20 bases between the two ends. The CDR3 is made up of 16 amino acids. Germline lookup yields CDR1 SGHDN and CDR2 FVKESK. CDR3 amino acids: CASSPFRQGRDNEQFF. The CDR3 region has the DNA TGTGCCAGCAGCCCATTTAGGCAGGGGAGGGATAATGAGCAGTTCTTC.

The genes are TRBV11-2 and TRBJ1-1, with D hard to call. The CDR3 extends over 11 amino acids. Between the trimmed V and J ends, which lost 3 bases and 4 bases, there was a span of 3 bases. CDR1 is SGHAT and CDR2 is FQNNGV in the germline V gene. The CDR3 sequence is CASSLATEAFF. The CDR3 DNA reads as TGTGCCAGCAGCTTGGCCACTGAAGCTTTCTTT.

The chain links TRBV28 to TRBJ1-4; D is uncertain. In germline, CDR1 is MDHEN, CDR2 SYDVKM. Trimming pared 5 bases from V and 7 bases from J, leaving 14 bases between. CDR3 length equals 14 residues. The CDR3 bases are TGTGCCAGCAGTCCCTCGTGGGGAGGTGAAAAACTGTTTTTT. Protein: CASSPSWGGEKLFF.

The rearrangement joins TRBV18 to TRBJ1-1; 8 bases are shared with TRBD1. Germline V gene sequence: CDR1 KGHSH, CDR2 LQKENI. This CDR3 comprises 17 residues. V lost 5 bases to trimming and J lost 4 bases; unmatched junction nucleotides: 15. In DNA form, the CDR3 reads TGTGCCAGCTCAAACAACCTTGGACAGGGAGGGGTCACTGAAGCTTTCTTT. This gives the protein CASSNNLGQGGVTEAFF.

V and J are TRBV14 and TRBJ2-7; 9 positions agree with TRBD2. V trimming: 4 bases; J trimming: 7 bases; junction bases outside the gene matches: 14. CDR1 is SGHDN and CDR2 is FVKESK in the germline V gene. CDR3 length: 16 amino acids. The CDR3 DNA follows: TGTGCCAGCAGCCCCCAAGGGGTAGCGGGAGTGGGGGAGCAGTACTTC. Its translation is CASSPQGVAGVGEQYF. The full variable domain, in which reference TRBV14 and TRBJ2-7 provide the parts outside the CDR3, is EAGVTQFPSHSVIEKGQTVTLRCDPISGHDNLYWYRRVMGKEIKFLLHFVKESKQDESGMPNNRFLAERTGGTYSTLKVQPAELEDSGVYFCASSPQGVAGVGEQYFGPGTRLTVT.

This clone has only one observation. The chain combines TRBV27 with TRBJ1-5; 10 positions agree with TRBD1. V lost 6 bases and J lost 6; bases outside the gene matches: 8. Germline assignment: CDR1 MNHEY and CDR2 SMNVEV (reference sequence). CDR3 size: 15 residues. CDR3 DNA sequence: TGTGCCAGCAGAACGGGACAGGGGAGTGGTCAGCCCCAGCATTTT. It translates to CASRTGQGSGQPQHF.

This rearrangement joins TRBV21-1 to TRBJ2-7; whether TRBD2, the table's D call, matches the DNA was not checked. TRBV21-1 is described as a pseudogene. The CDR3 contains 15 residues. CDR3 region: CASSNSGIFAYEQYF. The CDR3 coding sequence is TGTGCCAGCAGCAATAGCGGGATCTTTGCGTACGAGCAGTACTTC.

V is TRBV14 and J is TRBJ2-3; no clear D gene. The V and J ends lost 6 bases and 0 bases respectively, with 7 bases between them. Looked up from germline, CDR1 is SGHDN and CDR2 is FVKESK. This CDR3 has 13 amino acids. Here the CDR3 DNA reads TGTGCCAGCAGAAGGAGCAGCACAGATACGCAGTATTTT. Translating gives CASRRSSTDTQYF.

To note about this clone: An end of the junction differs from the germline gene, which may be a read error. The V gene is TRBV7-9, the J gene TRBJ2-7, with 8 positions matching TRBD1. CDR1 SEHNR and CDR2 FQNEAQ come from the germline V gene (reference sequence). The CDR3 has 11 amino acids. CDR3 amino acids: CASSSSGGPDF. As DNA, the CDR3 is TGTGCCAGCAGCTCTTCAGGGGGCCCCGACTTC.